What follows describes a single TCR beta chain. Germline loops: CDR1 SGHDT, CDR2 YYEEEE. This CDR3 spans 15 amino acids. V lost 0 bases and J lost 5; bases outside the gene matches: 7. The data stem from a study of blood T cell repertoires in COVID-19. Background on the study: COVID-19 samples collected from the United States, Italy and Spain covered acute and convalescent phases.

Repertoires were generated with immunoSEQ multiplex PCR, while TCRdb's copy carries only in-frame clones and drops some. The top ten hold roughly 4% of the sample, which has 250,000 to 350,000 clones, 70% to 90% seen once. The genes are TRBV5-6 and TRBJ1-1; TRBD1 matches 7 bases. The source of this sequence is a woman aged 25 to 39 who had recovered from COVID-19. The source material was PBMCs or T cells enriched from blood (not recorded which). CDR3 protein: CASSLVEGAQTEAFF. The CDR3 region has the DNA TGTGCCAGCAGCTTGGTAGAGGGGGCACAAACTGAAGCTTTCTTT.